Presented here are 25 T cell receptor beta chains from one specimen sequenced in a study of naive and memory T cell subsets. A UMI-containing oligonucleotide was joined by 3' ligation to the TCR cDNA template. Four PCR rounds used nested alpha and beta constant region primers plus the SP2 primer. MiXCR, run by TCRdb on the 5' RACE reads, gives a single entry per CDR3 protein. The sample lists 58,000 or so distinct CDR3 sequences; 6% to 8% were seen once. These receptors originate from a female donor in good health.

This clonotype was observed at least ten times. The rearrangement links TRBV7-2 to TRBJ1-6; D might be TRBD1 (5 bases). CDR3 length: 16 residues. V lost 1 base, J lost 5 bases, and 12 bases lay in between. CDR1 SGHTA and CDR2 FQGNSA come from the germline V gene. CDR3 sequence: CASSLGWTIDNSPLHF. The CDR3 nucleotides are TGTGCCAGCAGCTTAGGATGGACAATTGATAATTCACCCCTCCACTTT.

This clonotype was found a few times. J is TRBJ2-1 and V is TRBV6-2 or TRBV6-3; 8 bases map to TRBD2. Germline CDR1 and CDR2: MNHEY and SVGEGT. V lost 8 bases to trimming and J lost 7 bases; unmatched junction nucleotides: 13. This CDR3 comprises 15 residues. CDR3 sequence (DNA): TGTGCCAGCGAGAACTCCGGGACTAGTTATAATGAGCAGTTCTTC. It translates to CASENSGTSYNEQFF.

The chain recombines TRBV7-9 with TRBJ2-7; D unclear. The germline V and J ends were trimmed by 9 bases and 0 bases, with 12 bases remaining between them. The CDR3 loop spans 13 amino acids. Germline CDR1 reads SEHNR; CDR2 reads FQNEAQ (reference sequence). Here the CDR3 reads CASLAENSYEQYF. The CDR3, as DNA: TGTGCCAGTCTGGCAGAGAACTCCTACGAGCAGTACTTC. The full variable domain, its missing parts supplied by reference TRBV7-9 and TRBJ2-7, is DTGVSQNPRHKITKRGQNVTFRCDPISEHNRLYWYRQTLGQGPEFLTYFQNEAQLEKSRLLSDRFSAERPKGSFSTLEIQRTEQGDSAMYLCASLAENSYEQYFGPGTRLTVT.

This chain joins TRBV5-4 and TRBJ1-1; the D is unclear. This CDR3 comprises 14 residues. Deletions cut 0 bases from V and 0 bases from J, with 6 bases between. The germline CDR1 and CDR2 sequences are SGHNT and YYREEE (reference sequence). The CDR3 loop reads CASSLERMNTEAFF. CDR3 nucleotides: TGTGCCAGCAGCTTGGAGAGGATGAACACTGAAGCTTTCTTT.

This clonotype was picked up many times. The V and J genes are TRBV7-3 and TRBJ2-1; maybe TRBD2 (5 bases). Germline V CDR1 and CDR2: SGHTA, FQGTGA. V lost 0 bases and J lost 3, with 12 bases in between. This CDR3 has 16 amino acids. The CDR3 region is CASSLTIVEGYNEQFF. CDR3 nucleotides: TGTGCCAGCAGCTTAACGATCGTTGAGGGCTACAATGAGCAGTTCTTC.

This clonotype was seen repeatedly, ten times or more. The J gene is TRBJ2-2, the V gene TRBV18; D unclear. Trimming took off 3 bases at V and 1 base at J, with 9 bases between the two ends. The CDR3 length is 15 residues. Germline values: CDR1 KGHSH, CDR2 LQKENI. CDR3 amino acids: CASSPADGNTGELFF. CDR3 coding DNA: TGTGCCAGCTCACCCGCGGACGGGAACACCGGGGAGCTGTTTTTT.

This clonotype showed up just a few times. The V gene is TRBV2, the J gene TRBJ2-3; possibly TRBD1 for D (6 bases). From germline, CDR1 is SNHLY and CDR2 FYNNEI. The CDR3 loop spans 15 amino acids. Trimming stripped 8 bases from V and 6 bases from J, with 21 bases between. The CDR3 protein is CASSRDRILYDTQYF. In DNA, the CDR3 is TGTGCCAGCTCCCGCGACAGGATCCTTTACGATACGCAGTATTTT.

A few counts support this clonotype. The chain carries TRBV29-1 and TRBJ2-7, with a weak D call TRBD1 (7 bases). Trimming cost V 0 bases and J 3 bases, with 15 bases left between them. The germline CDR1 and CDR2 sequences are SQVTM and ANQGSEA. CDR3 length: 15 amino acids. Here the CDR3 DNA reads TGCAGCGTTGAAGAGGCAGGGGGGTCGAGCTACGAGCAGTACTTC. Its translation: CSVEEAGGSSYEQYF.

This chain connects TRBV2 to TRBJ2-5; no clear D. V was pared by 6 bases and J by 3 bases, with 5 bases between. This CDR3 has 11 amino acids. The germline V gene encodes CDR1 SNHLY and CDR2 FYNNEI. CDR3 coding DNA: TGTGCCAGCAGGCCCGAAGAGACCCAGTACTTC. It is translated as CASRPEETQYF.

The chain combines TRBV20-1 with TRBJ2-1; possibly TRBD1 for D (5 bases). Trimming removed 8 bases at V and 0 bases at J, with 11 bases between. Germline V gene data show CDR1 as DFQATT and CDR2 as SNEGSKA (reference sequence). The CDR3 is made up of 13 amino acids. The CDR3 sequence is CSRTGVSYNEQFF. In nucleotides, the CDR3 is TGCAGTCGAACAGGAGTCTCCTACAATGAGCAGTTCTTC.

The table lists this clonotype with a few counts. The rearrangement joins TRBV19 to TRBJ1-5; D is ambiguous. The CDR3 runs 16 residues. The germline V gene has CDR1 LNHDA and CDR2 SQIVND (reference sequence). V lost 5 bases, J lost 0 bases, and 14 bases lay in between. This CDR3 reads CASSERQAVSNQPQHF. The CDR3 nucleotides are TGTGCCAGTAGTGAACGGCAGGCTGTTAGCAATCAGCCCCAGCATTTT. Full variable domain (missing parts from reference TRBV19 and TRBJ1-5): DGGITQSPKYLFRKEGQNVTLSCEQNLNHDAMYWYRQDPGQGLRLIYYSQIVNDFQKGDIAEGYSVSREKKESFPLTVTSAQKNPTAFYLCASSERQAVSNQPQHFGDGTRLSIL.

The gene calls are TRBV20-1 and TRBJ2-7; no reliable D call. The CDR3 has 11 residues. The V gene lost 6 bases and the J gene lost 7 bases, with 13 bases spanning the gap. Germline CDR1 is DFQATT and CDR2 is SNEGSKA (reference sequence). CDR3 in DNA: TGCAGTGCCATTGTGGGCGTAGAGCAGTACTTC. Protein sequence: CSAIVGVEQYF.

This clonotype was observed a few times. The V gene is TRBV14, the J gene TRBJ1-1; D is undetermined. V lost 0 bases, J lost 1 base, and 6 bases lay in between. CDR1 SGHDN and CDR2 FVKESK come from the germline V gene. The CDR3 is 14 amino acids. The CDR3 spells CASSQEWANTEAFF. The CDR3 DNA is TGTGCCAGCAGCCAAGAGTGGGCGAACACTGAAGCTTTCTTT. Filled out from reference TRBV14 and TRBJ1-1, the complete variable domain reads EAGVTQFPSHSVIEKGQTVTLRCDPISGHDNLYWYRRVMGKEIKFLLHFVKESKQDESGMPNNRFLAERTGGTYSTLKVQPAELEDSGVYFCASSQEWANTEAFFGQGTRLTVV.

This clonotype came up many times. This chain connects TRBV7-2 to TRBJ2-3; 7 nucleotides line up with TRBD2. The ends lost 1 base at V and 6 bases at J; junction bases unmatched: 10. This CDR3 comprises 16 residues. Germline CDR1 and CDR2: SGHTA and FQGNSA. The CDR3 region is CASSLVPGTILDTQYF. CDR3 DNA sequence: TGTGCCAGCAGCTTAGTCCCAGGGACTATCCTCGATACGCAGTATTTT.

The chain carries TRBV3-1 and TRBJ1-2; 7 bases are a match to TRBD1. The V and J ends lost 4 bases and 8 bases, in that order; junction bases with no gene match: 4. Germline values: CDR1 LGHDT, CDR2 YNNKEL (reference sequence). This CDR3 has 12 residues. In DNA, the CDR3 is TGTGCCAGCAGCCTGAGACAGGGAGGCTACACCTTC. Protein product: CASSLRQGGYTF.

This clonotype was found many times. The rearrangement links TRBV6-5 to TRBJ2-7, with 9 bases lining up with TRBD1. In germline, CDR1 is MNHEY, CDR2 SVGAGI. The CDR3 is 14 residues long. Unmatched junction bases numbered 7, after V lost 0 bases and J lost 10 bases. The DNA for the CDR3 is TGTGCCAGCAGTTACTCTCGGACAGGGGAGCATCAGTACTTC. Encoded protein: CASSYSRTGEHQYF.

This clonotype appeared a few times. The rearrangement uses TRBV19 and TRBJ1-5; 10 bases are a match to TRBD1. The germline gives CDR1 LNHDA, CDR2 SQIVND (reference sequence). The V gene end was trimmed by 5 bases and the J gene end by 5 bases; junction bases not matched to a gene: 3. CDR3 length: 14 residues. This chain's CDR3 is CASSLGQGDQPQHF. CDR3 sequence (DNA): TGTGCCAGTAGTCTAGGACAGGGGGATCAGCCCCAGCATTTT.

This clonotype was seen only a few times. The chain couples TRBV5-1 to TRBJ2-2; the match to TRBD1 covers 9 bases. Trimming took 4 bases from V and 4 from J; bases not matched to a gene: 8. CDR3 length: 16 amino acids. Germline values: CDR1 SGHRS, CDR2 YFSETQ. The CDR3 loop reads CASSPGQGSGTGELFF. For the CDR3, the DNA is TGCGCCAGCAGCCCGGGACAGGGAAGTGGCACCGGGGAGCTGTTTTTT.

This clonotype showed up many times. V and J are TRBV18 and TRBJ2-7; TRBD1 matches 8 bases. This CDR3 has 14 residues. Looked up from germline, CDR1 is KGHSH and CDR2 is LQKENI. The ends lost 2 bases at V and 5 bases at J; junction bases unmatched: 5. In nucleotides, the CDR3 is TGTGCCAGCTCACCAGAGACAGGGGACGACGAGCAGTACTTC. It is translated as CASSPETGDDEQYF. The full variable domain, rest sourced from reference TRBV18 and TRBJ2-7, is NAGVMQNPRHLVRRRGQEARLRCSPMKGHSHVYWYRQLPEEGLKFMVYLQKENIIDESGMPKERFSAEFPKEGPSILRIQQVVRGDSAAYFCASSPETGDDEQYFGPGTRLTVT.

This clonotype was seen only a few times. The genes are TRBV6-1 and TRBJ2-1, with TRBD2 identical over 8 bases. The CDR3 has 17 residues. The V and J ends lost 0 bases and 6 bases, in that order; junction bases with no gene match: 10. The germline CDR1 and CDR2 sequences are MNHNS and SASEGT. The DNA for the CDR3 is TGTGCCAGCAGTGAAGCGCACGGGACTAGTCTTCGCAATGAGCAGTTCTTC. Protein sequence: CASSEAHGTSLRNEQFF.

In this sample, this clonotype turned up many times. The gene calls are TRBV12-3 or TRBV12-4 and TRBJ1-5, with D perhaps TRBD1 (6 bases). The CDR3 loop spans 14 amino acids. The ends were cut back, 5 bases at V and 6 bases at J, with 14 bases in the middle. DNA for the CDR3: TGTGCCAGCAGTCTTCAGGGGTTCCTTCAGCCCCAGCATTTT. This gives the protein CASSLQGFLQPQHF.

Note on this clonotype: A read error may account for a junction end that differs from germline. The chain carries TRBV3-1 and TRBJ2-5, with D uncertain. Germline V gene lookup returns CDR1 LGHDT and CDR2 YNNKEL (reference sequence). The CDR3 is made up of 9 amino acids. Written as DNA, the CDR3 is TGTGCCAGCAGCCAAAAAACAAACTTC. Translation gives CASSQKTNF.

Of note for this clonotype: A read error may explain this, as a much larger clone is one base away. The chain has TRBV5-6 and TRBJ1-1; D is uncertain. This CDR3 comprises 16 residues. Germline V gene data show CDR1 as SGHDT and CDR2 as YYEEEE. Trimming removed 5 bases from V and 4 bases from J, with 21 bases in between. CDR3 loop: CASSRGKPAGVTEAFF. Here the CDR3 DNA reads TGTGCCAGCAGTCGGGGAAAGCCGGCCGGGGTCACTGAAGCTTTCTTT.

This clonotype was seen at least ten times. The CDR3 spells CSARNSDSNQPQHF. CDR3 in DNA: TGCAGTGCTCGAAACAGTGATAGCAATCAGCCCCAGCATTTT. The rearrangement joins TRBV20-1 to TRBJ1-5, with no clear D. In germline, CDR1 is DFQATT, CDR2 SNEGSKA (reference sequence). V was cut by 5 bases and J by 0 bases, with 11 bases left in between. This CDR3 is 14 amino acids long.

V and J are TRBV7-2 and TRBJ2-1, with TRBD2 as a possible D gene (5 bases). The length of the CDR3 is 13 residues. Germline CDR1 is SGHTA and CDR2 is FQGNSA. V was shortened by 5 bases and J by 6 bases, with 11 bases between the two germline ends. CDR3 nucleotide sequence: TGTGCCAGCAGCCCTCCAGGAGGCAATGAGCAGTTCTTC. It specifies CASSPPGGNEQFF.